A few counts support the clone carrying this T cell receptor (beta chain). Data came from immunoSEQ multiplex PCR; TCRdb stores just in-frame clones and leaves some out. The table includes some 25,000 clones, around 70% detected once. This sample was included in a study of tissue T cells after allogeneic stem cell transplantation. The receptor comes from a female donor over 55 with lung cancer. The material was tissue from the ileum, obtained at autopsy.

CDR3 protein: CASSQGTGVMYEQYF. CDR3 coding DNA: TGCGCCAGCAGCCAAGGGACAGGGGTTATGTACGAGCAGTACTTC. This chain links TRBV4-1 with TRBJ2-7; 9 bases match TRBD1. V trimming: 1 base; J trimming: 4 bases; junction bases outside the gene matches: 5. Per the germline V gene, CDR1 is MGHRA and CDR2 is YSYEKL. The CDR3 extends over 15 amino acids.